The 4 T cell receptor beta chains in this list originate from one sample, sequenced in a study of cytomegalovirus exposure and HLA in healthy donors (TCRdb year 2017). Library construction relied on the immunoSEQ multiplex PCR assay. For the multiplex PCR, a mixture combining 60 forward primers for TCR Vbeta segments and 13 reverse primers for TCR Jbeta segments was used. TCRdb retrieved this table from immuneACCESS and kept in-frame rearrangements only. Not all clones are present; in checked studies, unresolved V genes account for under half, and no reason is known for the remainder. This sample gives around 130,000 clones in total; about 76% of them show up just once. About 0.74% of the sample is taken by the ten largest. The sequenced sample was PBMCs. These receptors originate from a man between 18 and 35 years old in good health and CMV-seronegative.

This clone was recorded once. The chain is built from TRBV29-1 and TRBJ2-7; no reliable D call. CDR3 length equals 12 residues. CDR1 and CDR2 from the germline V gene are SQVTM and ANQGSEA. The V end lost 4 bases, the J end lost 2 bases, and 9 bases lay between the germline ends. CDR3 DNA sequence: TGCAGCGTTGGTAGTCCGGCCTACGAGCAGTACTTC. Protein: CSVGSPAYEQYF.

V is TRBV15 and J is TRBJ2-7; the match to TRBD1 covers 9 bases. This CDR3 comprises 16 residues. V gave up 3 bases and J gave up 5 bases; unmatched junction bases: 11. CDR1 LNHNV and CDR2 YYDKDF come from the germline V gene (reference sequence). The CDR3 sequence: CATSRATGTGIHEQYF. The CDR3 bases are TGTGCCACCAGCAGGGCTACCGGGACAGGGATCCACGAGCAGTACTTC.

This rearrangement joins TRBV7-9 to TRBJ1-3, with TRBD1 identical over 8 bases. Germline trimming cut 6 bases from V and 2 bases from J; bases unmatched to any gene: 12. The CDR3 is 17 amino acids. CDR1 SEHNR and CDR2 FQNEAQ come from the germline V gene (reference sequence). The CDR3 region has the DNA TGTGCCAGCAGTCCCCTAGTCAGGGGGCTCCCTGGAAACACCATATATTTT. Translating it yields CASSPLVRGLPGNTIYF.

The gene calls are TRBV30 and TRBJ1-5; 7 bases map to TRBD1. The CDR3 has 17 residues. V trimming: 3 bases; J trimming: 0 bases; junction bases outside the gene matches: 11. Per the germline V gene, CDR1 is GTSNPN and CDR2 is SVGIG (reference sequence). CDR3 protein: CAWRGPIGTASNQPQHF. The CDR3 DNA reads as TGTGCCTGGAGGGGCCCGATAGGGACAGCTAGCAATCAGCCCCAGCATTTT.